This is a list of T cell receptor beta chains from one sample in a study of shared clonotypes between healthy human individuals. Using immunoSEQ multiplex PCR, the repertoire was profiled, and TCRdb retains in-frame clones only, with some absent. The table lists under 850,000 clones, 72% of them singletons. The material sequenced was memory CD4+ T cells sorted from blood. The receptors shown here come from a woman aged 25 to 39 in good health. Each CDR3 is given without its conserved first and last residue. Fields, in order: V gene, CDR3 protein.

V: TRBV28; CDR3: ASMGVNTEAF
V: TRBV7-8; CDR3: ASSPRAGIGETQY
V: TRBV28; CDR3: ASSLSGMGYT
V: TRBV5-1; CDR3: ASSYRDGPSNQPQH
V: TRBV18; CDR3: ASSSRQPGTNMNTEAF
V: TRBV28; CDR3: ASMLMGAGGNEQF
V: TRBV2; CDR3: ASNEDRESYEQY
V: TRBV5-1; CDR3: ASSPGTSGIEQF
V: TRBV2; CDR3: ASRGGSGRNEQF
V: TRBV29-1; CDR3: SVYTSLTGALYNEQF
V: TRBV30; CDR3: AWKLAGATDTQY
V: TRBV28; CDR3: ASSDRDRGYAGANVLT
V: TRBV27; CDR3: ASSRGLAGSNTGELF
V: TRBV28; CDR3: ASRDSGQGENQPQH
V: TRBV18; CDR3: ASSDNLNTEAF
V: TRBV5-1; CDR3: ASSLQGGSYEQY
V: TRBV10-2; CDR3: ASRPGRGYQPQH
V: TRBV18; CDR3: ASSTSVLGGREKLF
V: TRBV11-2; CDR3: ASSVQETQY
V: TRBV6-1; CDR3: AINGQGFGTEAF
V: TRBV6-1; CDR3: ASSPITFQETQY
V: TRBV28; CDR3: ASRQPGTSGSYEQY
V: TRBV11-1; CDR3: ASSLEGFGEAF
V: TRBV4-1; CDR3: ASSLRAADRGLGPYEQY
V: TRBV19; CDR3: ASSTTVQETQY
V: TRBV28; CDR3: ASSSRGGETQY
V: TRBV7-9; CDR3: ASSIGEDTEAF
V: TRBV27; CDR3: ASSLGLPPETQY
V: TRBV5-4; CDR3: ASSFGPDIAYEQY
V: TRBV5-4; CDR3: ASSFRSETQY
V: TRBV5-1; CDR3: ASSLGLVSGANVLT
V: TRBV4-2; CDR3: ASSSQTSGRPDTQY
V: TRBV30; CDR3: AWSKVGTDTQY
V: TRBV29-1; CDR3: STSGPGTDTQY
V: TRBV28; CDR3: ASVSTEAF
V: TRBV7-2; CDR3: ASSFGQGRTGELF
V: TRBV7-8; CDR3: ASRPLAGGETQY
V: TRBV6-1; CDR3: ASSVDGADGNTIY
V: TRBV7-8; CDR3: ASSGLLAVHSTDTQY
V: TRBV6-1; CDR3: ASSEWRFYEQY
V: TRBV5-1; CDR3: ASSLGDKNEKLF
V: TRBV5-1; CDR3: ASSWEVGLAGGVSEQY
V: TRBV7-2; CDR3: ASSYSSGSGI
V: TRBV27; CDR3: ASSLIPGQGKNIQY
V: TRBV19; CDR3: ASSGMGQEYEQF
V: TRBV11-3; CDR3: ASSLETSVGLINEQF
V: TRBV5-4; CDR3: ASSLASGDNEQF
V: TRBV5-1; CDR3: ASSSRSLGLAGRVEQY
V: TRBV5-1; CDR3: ASSFLAGNTPGGNEQF
V: TRBV27; CDR3: ASRGLAGVPYEQY
V: TRBV28; CDR3: ASSRTAPILRGYT
V: TRBV30; CDR3: AWANSGGAEAF
V: TRBV4-1; CDR3: ASSQAGRLAIDTQY
V: TRBV27; CDR3: ASRGEIDGYT
V: TRBV13; CDR3: ASSPPPLAPNSYEQY
V: TRBV6-5; CDR3: ASSYGGATEAF
V: TRBV9; CDR3: ASSISGQETQY
V: TRBV4-1; CDR3: ASRGIAKNIQY
V: TRBV19; CDR3: ASRTRVGEQF